This T cell receptor beta chain was documented in a study of T cell responses to AZD1222 COVID-19 vaccine. Study conclusions and caveats: Reportedly, nearly half of unique spike TCRs recognized epitopes outside B.1.351/B.1.1.7 mutations. Seropositive at baseline were only a handful of AZD1222 recipients. Following two doses of AZD1222, Spike-specific TCR breadth and depth rose. None of the repertoires were sampled until the peak T cell response had passed.

Notes on this clone: What it binds is unknown.

Clones were read by immunoSEQ multiplex PCR, and TCRdb kept only the in-frame ones, dropping some. The top ten hold around 10% of the sample, which has over 95,000 clones, around nine tenths seen once. The CDR3 length is 10 residues. The germline V gene encodes CDR1 LNHDA and CDR2 SQIVND (reference sequence). V shed 10 bases and J shed 5 bases, with 5 bases lying between them. The V and J genes are TRBV19 and TRBJ1-4; D not resolved. The source material was peripheral blood, sampled on day 0 of AZD1222 vaccination. This clonotype was obtained from an adult in good health. The CDR3, as DNA: TGTGCCACCCGAAATGAAAAACTGTTTTTT. Its protein is CATRNEKLFF.